This T cell receptor (beta chain) was retrieved from a study of blood T cell repertoires in COVID-19. Across the study: Acute-phase and convalescent COVID-19 samples originated in the United States, Italy and Spain. The analysed material was cDNA or gDNA that came from T cells, B-cell-depleted T cells, or PBMCs.

Methods used by the authors: Amplification from reference gene primers served as the basis for estimated nucleated cell counts. Sequencing was performed with immunoSEQ multiplex PCR; in TCRdb, only in-frame clones are kept and a portion is missing. V, J and clone size were drawn from that table, and D and trimming were deduced from the DNA. The table lists about 200,000 clones, roughly 91% of them singletons. The CDR3 totals 16 residues. CDR1 is SNHLY, CDR2 FYNNEI, per germline. The junction had 2 bases not matched to a gene; V was cut back by 1 base and J by 3 bases. The chain carries TRBV2 and TRBJ2-3, with 12 bases matching TRBD2. What was sequenced was peripheral blood. This TCR was sampled from a man aged 35 to 55 with active or convalescent COVID-19. The CDR3 DNA sequence: TGTGCCAGCAGTGAAGGACTAGCGGGAGAGACAGATACGCAGTATTTT. It is translated as CASSEGLAGETDTQYF. Full variable domain (outside the CDR3, taken from reference TRBV2 and TRBJ2-3): EPEVTQTPSHQVTQMGQEVILRCVPISNHLYFYWYRQILGQKVEFLVSFYNNEISEKSEIFDDQFSVERPDGSNFTLKIRSTKLEDSAMYFCASSEGLAGETDTQYFGPGTRLTVL.